The clone carrying this T cell receptor (beta chain) turned up a few times. Its antigen is still unknown. The entry originates in a study of T cells in Graves' hyperthyroidism and ophthalmopathy. From RNA transcripts, TCR beta CDR3 regions were amplified. First-round RT-PCR targeting the TCR CDR3 was performed with the HTBI primer set. TCRdb redid the calling of the multiplex PCR reads with MiXCR, one entry per CDR3 protein. The sample consists of about 290,000 distinct CDR3 sequences, about an eighth of them appearing once. Between the trimmed V and J ends, which lost 1 base and 4 bases, there was a span of 19 bases. The CDR3 has 17 residues. Germline values: CDR1 LGHDT, CDR2 YNNKEL (reference sequence). Overall study results and limits: In validation, the model predicted ophthalmopathy. These predictions came a median roughly six months before onset.

This chain connects TRBV3-1 to TRBJ1-2, with unresolved D. This receptor was taken from a woman between 40 and 50 years old with Graves' hyperthyroidism. The material sequenced was blood. The CDR3 sequence: CASSQVTGLQSPYGYTF. CDR3 DNA sequence: TGTGCCAGCAGCCAAGTAACGGGCCTTCAGTCCCCCTATGGCTACACCTTC.